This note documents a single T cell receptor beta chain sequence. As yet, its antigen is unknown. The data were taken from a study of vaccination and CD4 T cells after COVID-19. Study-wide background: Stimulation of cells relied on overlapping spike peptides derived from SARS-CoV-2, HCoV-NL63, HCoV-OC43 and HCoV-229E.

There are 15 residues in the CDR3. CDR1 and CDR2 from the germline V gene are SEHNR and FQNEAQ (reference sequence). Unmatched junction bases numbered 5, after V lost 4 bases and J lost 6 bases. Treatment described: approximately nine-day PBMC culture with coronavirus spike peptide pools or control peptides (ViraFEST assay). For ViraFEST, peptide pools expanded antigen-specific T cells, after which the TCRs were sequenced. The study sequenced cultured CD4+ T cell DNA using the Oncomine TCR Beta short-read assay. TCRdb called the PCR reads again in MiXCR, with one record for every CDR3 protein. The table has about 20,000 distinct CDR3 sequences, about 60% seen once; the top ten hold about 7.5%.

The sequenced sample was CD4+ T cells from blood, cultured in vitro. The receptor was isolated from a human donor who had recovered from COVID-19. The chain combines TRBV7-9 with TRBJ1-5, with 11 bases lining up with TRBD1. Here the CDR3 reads CASSSHGTGGQPQHF. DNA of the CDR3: TGTGCCAGCAGCTCTCATGGGACAGGGGGTCAGCCCCAGCATTTT.